The next 3 T cell receptor beta chains were all read from a single sample in a study of blood T cell repertoires in COVID-19. Measured with immunoSEQ multiplex PCR; TCRdb has only the in-frame clones, and not every one. This sample has approximately 280,000 clones, with over 75% found just once. The sequenced material came from peripheral blood. All receptors derive from a man aged 18 to 30 with active or convalescent COVID-19.

This CDR3 reads CASSPTGSTDTQYF. For the CDR3, the DNA is TGTGCCAGCAGCCCGACAGGTAGCACAGATACGCAGTATTTT. The chain has TRBV11-2 and TRBJ2-3, with D perhaps TRBD1 (6 bases). The CDR3 has 14 residues. The germline V and J ends were trimmed by 5 bases and 0 bases, with 9 bases remaining between them. CDR1 SGHAT and CDR2 FQNNGV come from the germline V gene.

The V gene is TRBV13, the J gene TRBJ2-4; TRBD2 matches 7 bases. The CDR3 runs to 14 residues. V lost 5 bases, J lost 2 bases, and 3 bases stayed unmatched. CDR1 and CDR2 from the germline V gene are PRHDT and FYEKMQ (reference sequence). This CDR3 is CASSPGGSKNIQYF. CDR3 bases: TGTGCCAGCAGCCCCGGGGGGTCCAAAAACATTCAGTACTTC. The entire variable domain, with the rest obtained from reference TRBV13 and TRBJ2-4, is as follows: AAGVIQSPRHLIKEKRETATLKCYPIPRHDTVYWYQQGPGQDPQFLISFYEKMQSDKGSIPDRFSAQQFSDYHSELNMSSLELGDSALYFCASSPGGSKNIQYFGAGTRLSVL.

A single count supports this clone. J is TRBJ2-3 and V is TRBV6-1, with D unclear. This CDR3 has 13 residues. The V gene's germline CDR1 is MNHNS and CDR2 SASEGT. The V end lost 3 bases, the J end lost 7 bases, and 11 bases lay between the germline ends. The CDR3 protein is CASSESVRYTQYF. The DNA of the CDR3 is TGTGCCAGCAGTGAGTCTGTGCGGTATACGCAGTATTTT.